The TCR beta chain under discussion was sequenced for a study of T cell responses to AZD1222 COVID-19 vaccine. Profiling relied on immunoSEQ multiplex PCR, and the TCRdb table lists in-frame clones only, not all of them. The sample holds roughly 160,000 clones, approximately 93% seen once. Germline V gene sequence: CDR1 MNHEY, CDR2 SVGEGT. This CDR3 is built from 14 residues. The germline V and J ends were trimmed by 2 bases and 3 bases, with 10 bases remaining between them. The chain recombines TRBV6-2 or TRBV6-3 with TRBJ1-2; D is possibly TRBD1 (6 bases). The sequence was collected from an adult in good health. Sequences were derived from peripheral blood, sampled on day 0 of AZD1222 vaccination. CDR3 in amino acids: CASSYNREDYGYTF. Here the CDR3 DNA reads TGTGCCAGCAGTTACAACAGGGAGGACTATGGCTACACCTTC.